This T cell receptor beta chain is from a study of T cells in Graves' hyperthyroidism and ophthalmopathy. This clonotype was recorded a few times. A much bigger clone sits one base away, suggesting this may be a read error. The CDR3 is made up of 15 amino acids. Germline V gives CDR1 SGHTA, CDR2 FQGNSA. V shed 1 base, J shed 0 bases, and the junction held 3 bases outside the gene matches. Regions amplified from RNA transcripts were the TCR beta CDR3 regions. With the HTBI primer set, the TCR CDR3 went through a first round of RT-PCR. TCRdb independently ran MiXCR on the multiplex PCR reads; one entry per CDR3 protein. The data show about 92,000 distinct CDR3 sequences, with roughly half seen just once and 25% to 30% held by the top ten.

The receptor's source is a woman in her thirties or forties with Graves' hyperthyroidism. Sequenced: blood. The chain uses TRBV7-2 and TRBJ2-7; 7 bases fit TRBD2. CDR3 residues: CASSLEGGGSYEQYF. Here the CDR3 DNA reads TGTGCCAGCAGCTTAGAAGGCGGGGGCTCCTACGAGCAGTACTTC.